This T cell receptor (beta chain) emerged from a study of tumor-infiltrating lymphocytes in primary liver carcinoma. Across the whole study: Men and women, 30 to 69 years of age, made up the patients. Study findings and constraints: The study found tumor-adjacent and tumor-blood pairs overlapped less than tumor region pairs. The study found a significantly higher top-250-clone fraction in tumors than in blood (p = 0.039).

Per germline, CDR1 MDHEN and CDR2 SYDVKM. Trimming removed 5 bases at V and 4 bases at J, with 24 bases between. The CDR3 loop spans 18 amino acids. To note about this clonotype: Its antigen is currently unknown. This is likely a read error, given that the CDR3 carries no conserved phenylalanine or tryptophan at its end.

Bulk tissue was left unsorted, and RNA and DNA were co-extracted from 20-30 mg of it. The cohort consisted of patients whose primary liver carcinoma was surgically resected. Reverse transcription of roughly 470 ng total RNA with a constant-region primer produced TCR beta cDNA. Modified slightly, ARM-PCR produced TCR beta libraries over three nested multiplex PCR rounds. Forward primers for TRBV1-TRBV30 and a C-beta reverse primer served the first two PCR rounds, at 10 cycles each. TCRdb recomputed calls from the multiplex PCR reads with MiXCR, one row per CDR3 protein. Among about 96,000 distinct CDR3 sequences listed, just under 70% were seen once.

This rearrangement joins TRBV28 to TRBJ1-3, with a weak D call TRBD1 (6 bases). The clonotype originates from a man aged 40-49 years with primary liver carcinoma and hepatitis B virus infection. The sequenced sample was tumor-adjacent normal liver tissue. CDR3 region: CASSTPVDRRRPGNTIYL. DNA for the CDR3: TGTGCCAGCAGTACCCCGGTCGACAGGCGTCGTCCAGGAAACACCATATATCTT.